Each of the 16 T cell receptor beta chains below was sequenced from the same sample in a study of T cell responses to AZD1222 COVID-19 vaccine. The data were produced by immunoSEQ multiplex PCR, yet TCRdb's version contains in-frame clones alone and is incomplete. The sample comprises 90,000 to 150,000 clones, roughly nine tenths of which are singletons, and around 4.5% rests with the top ten. Sequences were derived from peripheral blood, sampled on day 0 of AZD1222 vaccination. All receptors derive from an adult in good health.

This chain links TRBV11-3 with TRBJ2-3; D is possibly TRBD1 or TRBD2 (5 bases each). This CDR3 has 15 residues. Germline CDR1 and CDR2: SGHNT and YENEEA. Trimming took 5 bases from V and 1 from J, leaving 13 bases between them. Here the CDR3 DNA reads TGTGCCAGCAGCCAGGGAGACACAGGCACAGATACGCAGTATTTT. Translated, it gives CASSQGDTGTDTQYF.

The V and J genes are TRBV6-5 and TRBJ1-1; possible D gene TRBD1, 6 bases. CDR1 is MNHEY and CDR2 is SVGAGI in the germline V gene. The CDR3 contains 15 residues. The V gene lost 7 bases and the J gene lost 9 bases, with 24 bases spanning the gap. CDR3 amino acids: CASTLRGGRSIKAFF. Written as DNA, the CDR3 is TGTGCCAGCACCCTGAGGGGGGGCAGAAGCATAAAAGCTTTCTTT.

CDR3: CASSLFGVDGYTF. The CDR3 bases are TGCGCCAGCAGCTTGTTTGGGGTAGATGGCTACACCTTC. This sequence joins TRBV5-1 and TRBJ1-2; D uncertain. Looked up from germline, CDR1 is SGHRS and CDR2 is YFSETQ. The ends were cut back, 1 base at V and 6 bases at J, with 10 bases in the middle. The CDR3 extends over 13 amino acids. Looking up the rest from reference TRBV5-1 and TRBJ1-2 gives the full variable domain: KAGVTQTPRYLIKTRGQQVTLSCSPISGHRSVSWYQQTPGQGLQFLFEYFSETQRNKGNFPGRFSGRQFSNSRSEMNVSTLELGDSALYLCASSLFGVDGYTFGSGTRLTVV.

This clone has only one observation. The chain combines TRBV18 with TRBJ2-7, with 7 bases fitting TRBD1. Germline values: CDR1 KGHSH, CDR2 LQKENI. V gave up 2 bases and J gave up 6 bases; unmatched junction bases: 4. The CDR3 contains 13 residues. DNA for the CDR3: TGTGCCAGCTCACCAGAGACAGGGTCCGAGCAGTACTTC. Amino acids: CASSPETGSEQYF.

The chain uses TRBV24-1 and TRBJ1-6, with D unclear. The CDR3 loop spans 14 amino acids. The germline V gene has CDR1 KGHDR and CDR2 SFDVKD. Trimming cost V 0 bases and J 8 bases, with 7 bases left between them. The DNA of the CDR3 is TGTGCCACCAGTGATTTGATCGGGGATTCACCCCTCCACTTT. Amino acids: CATSDLIGDSPLHF.

The CDR3 sequence is CASTRDETGELFF. For the CDR3, the DNA is TGTGCCAGCACCCGGGACGAGACCGGGGAGCTGTTTTTT. The V and J genes are TRBV28 and TRBJ2-2, with D tentatively TRBD1 or TRBD2 (5 bases each). The CDR3 consists of 13 residues. The germline gives CDR1 MDHEN, CDR2 SYDVKM. V lost 7 bases, J lost 5 bases, and 11 bases lay in between.

This chain links TRBV6-1 with TRBJ1-1; 11 bases match TRBD1. V gave up 2 bases and J gave up 5 bases; unmatched junction bases: 7. Germline loops: CDR1 MNHNS, CDR2 SASEGT. The CDR3 covers 16 residues. The CDR3 is CASSERTGGRGTEAFF. The DNA for the CDR3 is TGTGCCAGCAGTGAACGGACAGGGGGCAGGGGAACTGAAGCTTTCTTT.

The rearrangement uses TRBV13 and TRBJ1-6; maybe TRBD1 (5 bases). Trimming left V 8 bases short and J 5 bases short, with 13 bases between. The CDR3 is 14 residues long. Germline CDR1 is PRHDT and CDR2 is FYEKMQ (reference sequence). CDR3 region: CASAVGDDNSPLHF. CDR3 coding DNA: TGTGCCAGCGCCGTAGGGGACGATAATTCACCCCTCCACTTT.

The J gene is TRBJ2-1, the V gene TRBV14; D is unclear. The V gene lost 1 base and the J gene lost 8 bases, with 15 bases spanning the gap. CDR1 and CDR2 (germline): SGHDN, FVKESK. CDR3 length equals 15 residues. CDR3 region: CASSQGQVGRDEQFF. The CDR3 coding sequence is TGTGCCAGCAGCCAAGGGCAGGTGGGTAGGGATGAGCAGTTCTTC.

DNA for the CDR3: TGTGCCAGCAGCTCCTTTGACAGGGGTCAAGAGACCCAGTACTTC. As protein: CASSSFDRGQETQYF. This chain uses TRBV5-5 with TRBJ2-5; 8 positions agree with TRBD1. Germline V gene lookup returns CDR1 SGHKS and CDR2 YYEKEE (reference sequence). The CDR3 extends over 15 amino acids. After removal of 3 bases from V and 2 bases from J, the junction contained 6 bases not matched to a gene. Drawing the rest from reference TRBV5-5 and TRBJ2-5, the complete variable domain is DAGVTQSPTHLIKTRGQQVTLRCSPISGHKSVSWYQQVLGQGPQFIFQYYEKEERGRGNFPDRFSARQFPNYSSELNVNALLLGDSALYLCASSSFDRGQETQYFGPGTRLLVL.

The rearrangement joins TRBV7-5 to TRBJ1-1. TRBV7-5 counts as a pseudogene. The CDR3 runs 15 residues. The CDR3: CVRSLGHGKNTEAFF. CDR3 sequence (DNA): TGTGTCAGAAGCTTAGGTCATGGGAAGAACACTGAAGCTTTCTTT.

This sequence joins TRBV5-1 and TRBJ1-1; TRBD1 matches at 8 bases. The V gene's germline CDR1 is SGHRS and CDR2 YFSETQ. The CDR3 runs 14 residues. The V segment lost 4 bases and the J segment 4 bases; nucleotides outside the gene matches: 6. CDR3: CASSEGQAGTEAFF. The CDR3 nucleotides read TGCGCCAGCAGCGAGGGACAGGCGGGCACTGAAGCTTTCTTT.

The gene calls are TRBV5-1 and TRBJ2-7; TRBD2 matches at 9 bases. Per germline, CDR1 SGHRS and CDR2 YFSETQ. The CDR3 is 15 residues long. After removal of 0 bases from V and 5 bases from J, the junction contained 6 bases not matched to a gene. The CDR3 region is CASSLGTSVAHEQYF. The CDR3 nucleotides read TGCGCCAGCAGCTTGGGGACTAGCGTGGCCCACGAGCAGTACTTC.

The V gene is TRBV5-1, the J gene TRBJ2-1; D perhaps matches TRBD1 (6 bases). Trimming shortened V by 1 base and J by 1 base, and 12 bases separated the two germline ends. Per germline, CDR1 SGHRS and CDR2 YFSETQ. The CDR3 totals 16 residues. CDR3 DNA: TGCGCCAGCAGCTTGTCGGTAGGGACATCCTACAATGAGCAGTTCTTC. Protein sequence: CASSLSVGTSYNEQFF. The entire variable domain, with the rest obtained from reference TRBV5-1 and TRBJ2-1, is as follows: KAGVTQTPRYLIKTRGQQVTLSCSPISGHRSVSWYQQTPGQGLQFLFEYFSETQRNKGNFPGRFSGRQFSNSRSEMNVSTLELGDSALYLCASSLSVGTSYNEQFFGPGTRLTVL.

The J gene is TRBJ1-4, the V gene TRBV5-1; 10 bases fit TRBD1. The CDR3 runs 15 residues. From germline, CDR1 is SGHRS and CDR2 YFSETQ. The V gene end was trimmed by 5 bases and the J gene end by 5 bases; junction bases not matched to a gene: 6. The CDR3 DNA is TGCGCCAGCAGTAAACCGGGACAGGGGAATGAAAAACTGTTTTTT. Translating gives CASSKPGQGNEKLFF.

The chain joins TRBV27 to TRBJ2-7, with 9 bases aligning to TRBD1. This CDR3 contains 13 residues. Germline V CDR1 and CDR2: MNHEY, SMNVEV (reference sequence). J was trimmed by 6 bases and V by 6 bases; bases with no gene match: 6. The CDR3 sequence is CASRGTGGFEQYF. For the CDR3, the DNA is TGTGCCAGCAGGGGCACAGGGGGCTTCGAGCAGTACTTC.